In this sample, the clone carrying this T cell receptor beta chain turned up many times. These data come from a study of breast tumors, draining lymph nodes, adjacent tissues. Trimming left V 1 base short and J 0 bases short, with 4 bases between. CDR3 length: 15 amino acids. Axillary draining lymph nodes of breast cancer patients supplied the node samples. Via MiXCR, TCRdb re-called the multiplex PCR reads, giving one row per CDR3 protein. The sample carries approximately 150,000 distinct CDR3 sequences, less than 35% recorded once. The sequencing sample was made of axillary lymph node tissue. This chain connects TRBV12-3 or TRBV12-4 to TRBJ2-6, with D hard to call. The TCR was taken from a female donor with breast cancer. Some clones in this sample may be carry-over from other donors' samples. The CDR3 DNA is TGTGCCAGCAGTTTAGTAGGCTCTGGGGCCAACGTCCTGACTTTC. Translating it yields CASSLVGSGANVLTF.